This T cell receptor beta chain was sequenced during a study of glioma-infiltrating T cells after dendritic cell vaccination. Turning to the study itself: Glioblastoma patients came from Phase I and II dendritic cell vaccination trials. Autologous tumor lysate was loaded overnight onto monocyte-derived dendritic cells grown about 7 days with IL-4 and GM-CSF.

The method was immunoSEQ multiplex PCR; TCRdb's version includes in-frame clones alone and lacks a portion of them. The table lists 40,000 to 60,000 clones, 65% to 90% of them singletons. Germline V gene data show CDR1 as SGHDT and CDR2 as YYEEEE. The V end lost 0 bases, the J end lost 0 bases, and 7 bases lay between the germline ends. The CDR3 covers 15 residues. A note on this clone: Its antigen is undetermined.

Overall study findings and caveats: Longer survival after dendritic cell vaccination followed higher pretreatment TIL content.

None of the glioblastoma patients had an isocitrate dehydrogenase mutation. The chain links TRBV5-6 to TRBJ2-1; tentative D call: TRBD2 (5 bases). The sequence came from a human donor with glioblastoma. Material: blood, obtained before dendritic cell vaccination. CDR3 DNA sequence: TGTGCCAGCAGCTTGGGGCGGGCCTCCTACAATGAGCAGTTCTTC. It encodes CASSLGRASYNEQFF.